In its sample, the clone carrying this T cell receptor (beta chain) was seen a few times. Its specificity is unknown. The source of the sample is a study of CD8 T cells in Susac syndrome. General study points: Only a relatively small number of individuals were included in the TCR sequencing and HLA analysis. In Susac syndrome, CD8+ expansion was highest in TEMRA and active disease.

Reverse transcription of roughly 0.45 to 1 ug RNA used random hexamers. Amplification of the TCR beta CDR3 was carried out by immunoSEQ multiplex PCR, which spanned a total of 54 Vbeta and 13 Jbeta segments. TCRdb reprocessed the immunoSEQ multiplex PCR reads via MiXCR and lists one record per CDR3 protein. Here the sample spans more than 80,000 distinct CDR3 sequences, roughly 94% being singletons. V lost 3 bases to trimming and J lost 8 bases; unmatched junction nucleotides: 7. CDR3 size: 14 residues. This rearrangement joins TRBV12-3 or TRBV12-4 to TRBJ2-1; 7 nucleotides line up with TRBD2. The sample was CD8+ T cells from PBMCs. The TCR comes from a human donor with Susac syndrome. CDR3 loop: CASSLGGGRDEQFF. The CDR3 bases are TGTGCCAGCAGTTTGGGCGGGGGTAGGGATGAGCAGTTCTTC.